This TCR beta chain was captured by sequencing in a study of vaccination and CD4 T cells after COVID-19. About the study: The study collected post-vaccine samples a median 72 days after dose two, with a range of 14 to 241. Findings and limits, study-wide: Convalescent patients displayed a median roughly 90% of reactive clones emerging only post-vaccination.

This clonotype was picked up a small number of times. Its specificity is not known. This sample's treatment: approximately nine-day PBMC culture with coronavirus spike peptide pools or control peptides (ViraFEST assay). ViraFEST sequenced TCRs after peptide-pool expansion of antigen-specific T cells. The assay that was used to sequence DNA from cultured CD4+ T cells was the Oncomine TCR Beta short-read assay. One entry per CDR3 protein, called by TCRdb with MiXCR from the PCR reads. The sample comprises fewer than 25,000 distinct CDR3 sequences, around 39% of which are singletons, and less than 20% rests with the top ten. Germline CDR1 and CDR2: SEHNR and FQNEAQ (reference sequence). V was pared by 2 bases and J by 4 bases, with 11 bases between. This CDR3 is 15 amino acids long.

Sequenced material: CD4+ T cells from blood, cultured in vitro, taken before SARS-CoV-2 vaccination. This receptor was obtained from a human donor who received a COVID-19 vaccine. This chain connects TRBV7-9 to TRBJ1-4, with a tentative D call TRBD1 (6 bases). CDR3 nucleotides: TGTGCCAGCAGCTTACAGGGGATGGGTAATGAAAAACTGTTTTTT. This encodes CASSLQGMGNEKLFF.